This TCR beta chain was sequenced during a study of molecular identifiers for immune sequencing clone quantification. This CDR3 comprises 15 residues. Per germline, CDR1 LNHDA and CDR2 SQIVND (reference sequence). The germline V and J ends were trimmed by 6 bases and 2 bases, with 14 bases remaining between them. From the PCR reads, TCRdb called clonotypes with MiXCR, one entry per CDR3 protein. The repertoire holds 490,000 or so distinct CDR3 sequences, with about 20% as singletons. The material sequenced was naive CD8+ T cells from blood, with Jurkat cell RNA spiked in. The sample's subset: FACS-sorted CD8+CD4-CCR7+CD45RA+ naive T cells. This receptor was taken from a human donor in good health. Some libraries in this study had Jurkat cell RNA spiked in. The V and J genes are TRBV19 and TRBJ1-5; D gene ambiguous. The CDR3 bases are TGTGCCAGTAGGTATTGGGGTATCGGCAATCAGCCCCAGCATTTT. Encoded protein: CASRYWGIGNQPQHF. The full variable domain, its missing parts supplied by reference TRBV19 and TRBJ1-5, is DGGITQSPKYLFRKEGQNVTLSCEQNLNHDAMYWYRQDPGQGLRLIYYSQIVNDFQKGDIAEGYSVSREKKESFPLTVTSAQKNPTAFYLCASRYWGIGNQPQHFGDGTRLSIL.